The source of this T cell receptor beta chain is a study of blood T cells in healthy people across ages. Study-level findings and limits: In long-lived donors, naive CD4+ cell counts and diversity exceeded those of aged donors.

Next came a second PCR, run for about 7 to 12 cycles, which used a sample-barcoded 5' primer along with a J-beta primer mix. Unique molecular identifiers of 12 random nucleotides labeled each cDNA. TCRdb called the 5' RACE reads again in MiXCR, with one record for every CDR3 protein. The table shows about 800,000 distinct CDR3 sequences, with about 25% occurring only once. This clonotype came up a few times. What it binds is not known. It was ten milliliters of peripheral blood that were drawn from each donor. The same specimen was also included in a second study, on T cells of mothers and their children.

The sequencing input was blood. This clonotype originated in a boy under 18 in good health.

The CDR3 sequence is CASSYLAVPAYEQYF. In nucleotides, the CDR3 is TGTGCCAGCAGTTATCTAGCGGTCCCTGCCTACGAGCAGTACTTC. V and J are TRBV6-5 and TRBJ2-7; 7 positions agree with TRBD2. The CDR3 extends over 15 amino acids. The germline gives CDR1 MNHEY, CDR2 SVGAGI. Unmatched junction bases numbered 7, after V lost 3 bases and J lost 2 bases.